This is a list of T cell receptor beta chains from one sample in a study of blood T cell repertoires in COVID-19. Produced via immunoSEQ multiplex PCR; TCRdb's table is partial and in-frame only. This table has 150,000 to 200,000 clones, 70% to 85% appearing once. Specimen: peripheral blood. All receptors derive from a woman between 25 and 40 years old with acute or convalescent COVID-19. The CDR3 runs from the conserved cysteine through the conserved F or W. D genes are given only for firm matches. Size is omitted from some rows. Given values are once, few, many or a class for expanded clones.

J gene	clone size	D gene	V gene	CDR3 DNA	CDR3 protein
TRBJ2-1	NA	NA	TRBV5-1	TGCGCCAGCAGCTTTAACAGTGCTGGCTCCTACAATGAGCAGTTCTTC	CASSFNSAGSYNEQFF
TRBJ1-6	few	NA	TRBV27	TGTGCCAGCAGTTTATTCGGCGGGGGCTCACCCCTCCACTTT	CASSLFGGGSPLHF
TRBJ1-2	NA	NA	TRBV24-1	TGTGCCACCAGTGATCAACGGACAGAGGATGGCTACACCTTC	CATSDQRTEDGYTF
TRBJ2-2	NA	NA	TRBV9	TGTGCCAGCAGCGTAGTATCCGGGGAGCTGTTTTTT	CASSVVSGELFF
TRBJ2-1	once	NA	TRBV5-1	TGCGCCAGCAGACAGTCGCCCTCCTACAATGAGCAGTTCTTC	CASRQSPSYNEQFF
TRBJ2-2	once	TRBD2	TRBV7-2	TGTGCCAGCAGCTTAGTTCCCGGGGGGGGTTTCGGGGAGCTGTTTTTT	CASSLVPGGGFGELFF
TRBJ1-3	NA	NA	TRBV4-2	TGTGCCAGCAGCCAAGATAACCCGACATCTGGAAACACCATATATTTT	CASSQDNPTSGNTIYF
TRBJ1-1	NA	NA	TRBV27	TGTGCCAGCCGACGGGGGGCAGGATCGAACACTGAAGCTTTCTTT	CASRRGAGSNTEAFF
TRBJ2-3	NA	TRBD2	TRBV5-4	TGTGCCAGCAGCCTCCGGTCGGGGGGTATCCCCGATACGCAGTATTTT	CASSLRSGGIPDTQYF
TRBJ1-2	few	TRBD1	TRBV5-1	TGCGCCAGCAGCTCTCTCGACAGGGTCTATGGCTACACCTTC	CASSSLDRVYGYTF
TRBJ1-5	once	NA	TRBV6-4	TGTGCCAGCAGTGGAGAGGGAGGGCAGCCCCAGCATTTT	CASSGEGGQPQHF
TRBJ2-7	NA	NA	TRBV20-1	TGCAGTGCCCACTTTACCAACGAGCAGTACTTC	CSAHFTNEQYF
TRBJ2-3	NA	NA	TRBV15	TGTGCCACCAGCAGACCCCGAGGGGGGGATCAGCGGGGCAGCACAGATACGCAGTATTTT	CATSRPRGGDQRGSTDTQYF
TRBJ2-5	once	TRBD1	TRBV6-5	TGTGCCAGCAGTCCAACAACAGGGGGCTACGAGACCCAGTACTTC	CASSPTTGGYETQYF
TRBJ2-1	once	NA	TRBV2	TGTGCCAACGGGACTGCCACCTACAATGAGCAGTTCTTC	CANGTATYNEQFF
TRBJ1-5	NA	TRBD1	TRBV30	TGTGCCTGGAGCCGGACAGGGATTTTGTATCAGCCCCAGCATTTT	CAWSRTGILYQPQHF
TRBJ2-7	NA	NA	TRBV4-1	TGCGCCAGCAGCCACCTCGGAGGTGCAGGCTACACCTACGAGCAGTACTTC	CASSHLGGAGYTYEQYF
TRBJ2-7	NA	TRBD1	TRBV12-5	TGTGCTAGTGCCAGAGACAGGGTTCACGAGCAGTACTTC	CASARDRVHEQYF
TRBJ1-4	NA	NA	TRBV6-5	TGTGCCAGCAGTTACGTGTGGGCGGGAAAACTGTTTTTT	CASSYVWAGKLFF
TRBJ2-4	NA	NA	TRBV9	TGTGCCAGCAGCGTAGCTAACGGTAACATTCAGTACTTC	CASSVANGNIQYF
TRBJ1-6	once	NA	TRBV6-1	TGTGCCAGCAGTGATGTTACAGATAATTCACCCCTCCACTTT	CASSDVTDNSPLHF
TRBJ2-2	NA	NA	TRBV7-2	TGTGCCAGCAGCGTGGGACTGAACACCGGGGAGCTGTTTTTT	CASSVGLNTGELFF
TRBJ1-1	NA	NA	TRBV14	TGTGCCAGCAGCCCCCGGGCAGGGGTAGGCCTAATGAACACTGAAGCTTTCTTT	CASSPRAGVGLMNTEAFF
TRBJ1-5	once	NA	TRBV5-6	TGTGCCAGCAGCTTGGAGCAGGGGAATCAGCCCCAGCATTTT	CASSLEQGNQPQHF
TRBJ1-4	NA	NA	TRBV4-3	TGCGCCAGCAGCTCGGGCACGGGACAAACTAATGAAAAACTGTTTTTT	CASSSGTGQTNEKLFF
TRBJ2-2	NA	TRBD1	TRBV5-1	TGCGCCAGCAGCAAAACAGGGGGAAGGGTCGGGGAGCTGTTTTTT	CASSKTGGRVGELFF